A single sample is the source of the 17 T cell receptor beta chains below, sequenced in a study of human T cells and chemical hapten exposure. This sample's time point: healthy volunteer bleed at 2 weeks. Total RNA extraction was carried out from unfractionated whole blood. One entry per CDR3 protein, called by TCRdb with MiXCR from the RACE reads. The table shows over 45,000 distinct CDR3 sequences, with about 4.5% occurring only once. Sequencing was done on a sample of whole blood. Receptor source: a female donor in good health. Some clones in this sample may be carry-over from other donors' samples.

Ten or more counts support this clonotype. The V gene is TRBV20-1, the J gene TRBJ2-7; no firm D call. This CDR3 is built from 11 residues. The ends were cut back, 5 bases at V and 3 bases at J, with 8 bases in the middle. Germline CDR1 reads DFQATT; CDR2 reads SNEGSKA (reference sequence). CDR3: CSAFEVYEQYF. The DNA for the CDR3 is TGCAGTGCTTTTGAGGTCTACGAGCAGTACTTC.

This clonotype was recorded at least ten times. The chain uses TRBV3-1 and TRBJ1-5, with TRBD1 matching over 9 bases. The V segment lost 3 bases and the J segment 1 base; nucleotides outside the gene matches: 1. This CDR3 is 15 amino acids long. Germline values: CDR1 LGHDT, CDR2 YNNKEL (reference sequence). The DNA for the CDR3 is TGTGCCAGCAGCCATGGGACAGGGAGCAATCAGCCCCAGCATTTT. Translated, it gives CASSHGTGSNQPQHF.

This clonotype was recorded a few times. V usage is TRBV10-3 and J usage is TRBJ2-3; 14 bases agree with TRBD2. The CDR3 is made up of 16 amino acids. The V segment lost 3 bases and the J segment 5 bases; nucleotides outside the gene matches: 4. Germline CDR1 and CDR2: ENHRY and SYGVKD. As DNA, the CDR3 is TGTGCCATCAGTGATCGGACTAGCGGGGGGTTAGATACGCAGTATTTT. This gives the protein CAISDRTSGGLDTQYF.

This clonotype was counted only a few times. Given a much more abundant clone one base away, this may be a read error. The V call is TRBV7-3, the J call TRBJ2-1, with D maybe TRBD1 (6 bases). The CDR3 length is 15 residues. The germline CDR1 and CDR2 sequences are SGHTA and FQGTGA. In nucleotides, the CDR3 is TGTGCCAGCAGCCTAACCGACACAGGGAGTGGTGAGCAGTTCTTC. It is translated as CASSLTDTGSGEQFF.

This clonotype came up many times. The chain couples TRBV6-1 to TRBJ1-4; no clear D gene. Germline V CDR1 and CDR2: MNHNS, SASEGT. The V gene lost 2 bases and the J gene lost 5 bases, with 12 bases spanning the gap. CDR3 length: 15 amino acids. The CDR3 loop is CASSESQGYNEKLFF. Written as DNA, the CDR3 is TGTGCCAGCAGTGAAAGCCAAGGGTACAATGAAAAACTGTTTTTT.

This clonotype has at least ten counts. The V call is TRBV2, the J call TRBJ1-4; D gene unclear. The V and J ends lost 3 bases and 8 bases respectively, with 19 bases between them. CDR1 is SNHLY, CDR2 FYNNEI, per germline. The length of the CDR3 is 16 residues. CDR3 bases: TGTGCCAGCAGTGATATAGCTCTCGGATTGGGAGAAAAACTGTTTTTT. This encodes CASSDIALGLGEKLFF.

This clonotype was found many times. The V and J genes are TRBV28 and TRBJ1-4, with a tentative D call TRBD1 (5 bases). The CDR3 covers 15 residues. V shed 5 bases and J shed 6 bases, with 16 bases lying between them. Germline CDR1 is MDHEN and CDR2 is SYDVKM. The CDR3 reads CASSVGSGGDEKLFF. The CDR3 DNA is TGTGCCAGCAGTGTCGGGAGTGGGGGGGATGAAAAACTGTTTTTT. The full variable domain, with the rest looked up from reference TRBV28 and TRBJ1-4, is DVKVTQSSRYLVKRTGEKVFLECVQDMDHENMFWYRQDPGLGLRLIYFSYDVKMKEKGDIPEGYSVSREKKERFSLILESASTNQTSMYLCASSVGSGGDEKLFFGSGTQLSVL.

This clonotype was counted many times. The rearrangement links TRBV20-1 to TRBJ2-3; 11 nucleotides match TRBD2. This CDR3 is 16 amino acids long. The V gene end was trimmed by 0 bases and the J gene end by 7 bases; junction bases not matched to a gene: 9. The germline gives CDR1 DFQATT, CDR2 SNEGSKA (reference sequence). The CDR3 region has the DNA TGCAGTGCTAGAGACCCCATAGCGGGGGGGAGGAATACGCAGTATTTT. Amino acids: CSARDPIAGGRNTQYF.

This clonotype came up many times. The chain employs TRBV27 and TRBJ1-5; no firm D call. Trimming removed 4 bases at V and 11 bases at J, with 12 bases between. Per the germline V gene, CDR1 is MNHEY and CDR2 is SMNVEV (reference sequence). CDR3 length equals 12 residues. The CDR3 DNA reads as TGTGCCAGCAGTTCCGAAGCCGGGACCCAGCATTTT. It is translated as CASSSEAGTQHF.

At least ten counts were recorded for this clonotype. The rearrangement links TRBV12-3 or TRBV12-4 to TRBJ2-1; 8 bases match TRBD1. This CDR3 spans 11 amino acids. V shed 6 bases, J shed 9 bases, and the junction held 1 base outside the gene matches. The CDR3 spells CASRDRGEQFF. In DNA, the CDR3 is TGTGCCAGCAGAGACAGGGGTGAGCAGTTCTTC.

This clonotype has at least ten counts. V is TRBV18 and J is TRBJ1-1, with TRBD1 matching over 7 bases. Trimming took 3 bases from V and 1 from J; bases not matched to a gene: 2. In germline, CDR1 is KGHSH, CDR2 LQKENI. The CDR3 loop spans 14 amino acids. CDR3 DNA sequence: TGTGCCAGCTCACCTAGGACAGGGAACACTGAAGCTTTCTTT. Protein product: CASSPRTGNTEAFF.

This clonotype was recorded at least ten times. The V call is TRBV4-3, the J call TRBJ2-7, with 7 bases identical to TRBD1. The trim removed 5 bases at V and 7 bases at J, leaving 5 bases unmatched. The CDR3 is made up of 12 amino acids. Germline-derived CDR1 and CDR2 are LGHNA and YSLEER. CDR3 DNA: TGCGCCAGCAGCAGGGACAGCCGAGAGCAGTACTTC. This gives the protein CASSRDSREQYF.

This clonotype was seen ten or more times. The chain is built from TRBV11-2 and TRBJ1-1; D is possibly TRBD1 (5 bases). This CDR3 contains 16 residues. Germline CDR1 SGHAT, CDR2 FQNNGV. The ends were cut back, 0 bases at V and 5 bases at J, with 16 bases in the middle. DNA of the CDR3: TGTGCCAGCAGCTTAGACTCCACAGGCCTAGGGACTGAAGCTTTCTTT. Encoded protein: CASSLDSTGLGTEAFF.

The sample holds many counts of this clonotype. The rearrangement uses TRBV12-3 or TRBV12-4 and TRBJ1-5; no definite D call. The CDR3 covers 11 residues. Trimming cost V 5 bases and J 4 bases, with 3 bases left between them. This chain's CDR3 is CASSQNQPQHF. The CDR3 nucleotides read TGTGCCAGCAGTCAAAATCAGCCCCAGCATTTT.

The table lists this clonotype with many counts. The rearrangement links TRBV6-5 to TRBJ1-1; maybe TRBD1 (5 bases). V dropped 0 bases and J dropped 2 bases, with 10 bases sitting between them. CDR3 length: 15 amino acids. Germline CDR1 and CDR2: MNHEY and SVGAGI. CDR3 DNA: TGTGCCAGCAGTTACTCCTACCGGGGCAACACTGAAGCTTTCTTT. Translating gives CASSYSYRGNTEAFF.

This clonotype was seen ten or more times. The chain links TRBV5-1 to TRBJ1-4; D unresolved. The CDR3 runs to 13 residues. Germline loops: CDR1 SGHRS, CDR2 YFSETQ. V was cut by 0 bases and J by 4 bases, with 4 bases left in between. CDR3 sequence (DNA): TGCGCCAGCAGCTTGGGCAGTAATGAAAAACTGTTTTTT. Translating gives CASSLGSNEKLFF.

This clonotype was seen ten or more times. V is TRBV7-6 and J is TRBJ2-7, with D uncertain. V lost 10 bases and J lost 0, with 13 bases in between. The CDR3 totals 13 residues. The germline CDR1 and CDR2 sequences are SGHVS and FNYEAQ. The CDR3 here is CATSSQNSYEQYF. The CDR3 nucleotides are TGTGCCACCTCGAGTCAGAACTCCTACGAGCAGTACTTC.